Shown below are 22 T cell receptor beta chains from a single sample sequenced in a study of early stage breast cancer tumors. TCRdb keeps only in-frame clones here, not all; method: immunoSEQ multiplex PCR. Of fewer than 80,000 clones in the sample, around 80% were seen once. The specimen was blood. The origin of the receptors is a person aged 40-50 years with breast cancer.

The V gene is TRBV9, the J gene TRBJ2-5, with TRBD2 matching 11 bases. The CDR3 has 17 amino acids. Germline-derived CDR1 and CDR2 are SGDLS and YYNGEE. The ends lost 0 bases at V and 1 base at J; junction bases unmatched: 5. CDR3: CASSVAASGGFQETQYF. CDR3 DNA sequence: TGTGCCAGCAGCGTAGCAGCTAGCGGGGGGTTCCAAGAGACCCAGTACTTC.

The chain links TRBV5-5 to TRBJ2-1; D may correspond to TRBD1 or TRBD2 (5 bases each). The ends were cut back, 4 bases at V and 2 bases at J, with 13 bases in the middle. The germline V gene has CDR1 SGHKS and CDR2 YYEKEE (reference sequence). This CDR3 contains 15 residues. CDR3 sequence (DNA): TGTGCCAGCAGCGAAGGTCAGGGAGCCTACAATGAGCAGTTCTTC. It specifies CASSEGQGAYNEQFF.

The chain couples TRBV7-3 to TRBJ2-7; possibly TRBD2 for D (6 bases). Trimming pared 5 bases from V and 0 bases from J, leaving 11 bases between. Per germline, CDR1 SGHTA and CDR2 FQGTGA. CDR3 length: 14 amino acids. The CDR3 bases are TGTGCCAGCAGCACCCCCGGGAGCTCCTACGAGCAGTACTTC. It encodes CASSTPGSSYEQYF.

The V call is TRBV7-9, the J call TRBJ1-1; the match to TRBD1 covers 7 bases. From germline, CDR1 is SEHNR and CDR2 FQNEAQ (reference sequence). The V segment lost 5 bases and the J segment 4 bases; nucleotides outside the gene matches: 4. The CDR3 has 13 residues. CDR3 sequence reads: CASSPQGVTEAFF. The CDR3 coding sequence is TGTGCCAGCAGCCCCCAGGGGGTCACTGAAGCTTTCTTT. The entire variable domain, with the rest obtained from reference TRBV7-9 and TRBJ1-1, is as follows: DTGVSQNPRHKITKRGQNVTFRCDPISEHNRLYWYRQTLGQGPEFLTYFQNEAQLEKSRLLSDRFSAERPKGSFSTLEIQRTEQGDSAMYLCASSPQGVTEAFFGQGTRLTVV.

The chain joins TRBV11-2 to TRBJ2-7; 8 bases are a match to TRBD2. CDR1 and CDR2 from the germline V gene are SGHAT and FQNNGV. The CDR3 covers 13 residues. V was pared by 6 bases and J by 5 bases, with 6 bases of the junction left unmatched. The CDR3 DNA reads as TGTGCCAGCAGGACTAGCGCCCTGAACGAGCAGTACTTC. As protein: CASRTSALNEQYF.

This chain uses TRBV28 with TRBJ1-2; TRBD1 is a possible D gene (5 bases). CDR1 and CDR2 from the germline V gene are MDHEN and SYDVKM. Deletions cut 6 bases from V and 5 bases from J, with 13 bases between. The length of the CDR3 is 13 residues. The CDR3 region has the DNA TGTGCCAGCAGCCCCAGTGCAGGGTATGGCTACACCTTC. Its translation: CASSPSAGYGYTF.

This clone has a handful of counts. This rearrangement joins TRBV7-3 to TRBJ1-2, with D maybe TRBD1 (5 bases). This CDR3 contains 13 residues. The germline V gene has CDR1 SGHTA and CDR2 FQGTGA. Trimming shortened V by 5 bases and J by 2 bases, and 9 bases separated the two germline ends. CDR3 sequence (DNA): TGTGCCAGCAGCCCGACAGTAAACTATGGCTACACCTTC. Protein sequence: CASSPTVNYGYTF.

The chain employs TRBV18 and TRBJ2-7, with TRBD2 matching over 7 bases. The CDR3 totals 15 residues. J lost 0 bases, V lost 2 bases, and 4 bases had no gene match. Looked up from germline, CDR1 is KGHSH and CDR2 is LQKENI. DNA for the CDR3: TGTGCCAGCTCACCAACTAGCGAACTCTCCTACGAGCAGTACTTC. Its translation is CASSPTSELSYEQYF.

This chain links TRBV15 with TRBJ2-5, with 7 bases identical to TRBD1. The CDR3 totals 14 residues. Per the germline V gene, CDR1 is LNHNV and CDR2 is YYDKDF (reference sequence). Germline trimming cut 10 bases from V and 2 bases from J; bases unmatched to any gene: 10. Written as DNA, the CDR3 is TGTGCCATCAGGGGGTTGGACTCACAAGAGACCCAGTACTTC. Its translation: CAIRGLDSQETQYF.

The sample holds a few counts of this clone. The chain couples TRBV11-2 to TRBJ2-7; D not certain. V lost 5 bases, J lost 1 base, and 6 bases lay in between. CDR1 and CDR2 from the germline V gene are SGHAT and FQNNGV. The CDR3 is 12 residues long. CDR3 bases: TGTGCCAGCAGCCCTTCGTCCTACGAGCAGTACTTC. Its protein is CASSPSSYEQYF.

The chain couples TRBV19 to TRBJ2-3, with 10 positions matching TRBD2. The germline V gene has CDR1 LNHDA and CDR2 SQIVND (reference sequence). The CDR3 loop spans 16 amino acids. The V and J ends lost 4 bases and 0 bases, in that order; junction bases with no gene match: 4. CDR3 residues: CASSRGAGGSTDTQYF. In DNA, the CDR3 is TGTGCCAGTAGTAGGGGAGCGGGAGGGAGCACAGATACGCAGTATTTT.

This sequence joins TRBV28 and TRBJ1-5; no clear D. CDR3 length equals 13 residues. Germline CDR1 and CDR2: MDHEN and SYDVKM. V lost 6 bases and J 0 bases, leaving 6 bases between the germline ends. CDR3 amino acids: CASRGYSNQPQHF. The CDR3, as DNA: TGTGCCAGCAGAGGATATAGCAATCAGCCCCAGCATTTT.

The chain is built from TRBV15 and TRBJ2-3; D is possibly TRBD2 (6 bases). CDR3 length: 15 amino acids. The germline CDR1 and CDR2 sequences are LNHNV and YYDKDF (reference sequence). V lost 1 base and J 0 bases, leaving 8 bases between the germline ends. This CDR3 reads CATSRAGGSTDTQYF. CDR3 DNA: TGTGCCACCAGCAGAGCTGGGGGGAGCACAGATACGCAGTATTTT.

The chain has TRBV5-1 and TRBJ2-5, with 7 bases aligning to TRBD2. CDR3 length: 15 amino acids. Germline V gene data show CDR1 as SGHRS and CDR2 as YFSETQ. With V trimmed by 1 base and J by 1 base, 4 bases remained unmatched. The CDR3 region is CASSLQKRGQETQYF. The DNA for the CDR3 is TGCGCCAGCAGCTTGCAGAAGCGGGGCCAAGAGACCCAGTACTTC.

The chain carries TRBV2 and TRBJ2-7, with D maybe TRBD2 (5 bases). The CDR3 sequence is 15 residues long. The germline V gene has CDR1 SNHLY and CDR2 FYNNEI. The V and J ends lost 0 bases and 5 bases respectively, with 14 bases between them. CDR3 nucleotides: TGTGCCAGCAGTGAAGCGCCAAGAAATAGCGACGAGCAGTACTTC. Translating gives CASSEAPRNSDEQYF.

The V call is TRBV18, the J call TRBJ1-1; D not resolved. V was pared by 7 bases and J by 5 bases, with 8 bases between. Germline V gene lookup returns CDR1 KGHSH and CDR2 LQKENI. The CDR3 contains 11 residues. CDR3 bases: TGTGCCAGCTTCTCCGGTACTGAAGCTTTCTTT. Protein sequence: CASFSGTEAFF.

A word on this clone: The sample contains more than one DNA sequence encoding this CDR3. The gene calls are TRBV5-1 and TRBJ2-7, with 10 bases lining up with TRBD2. Per germline, CDR1 SGHRS and CDR2 YFSETQ. With 3 bases clipped from V and 2 bases from J, the junction kept 5 bases outside the gene matches. The CDR3 has 15 residues. CDR3 protein: CASSWGTSEAYEQYF. The CDR3 nucleotides are TGCGCCAGCAGCTGGGGGACTAGCGAGGCCTACGAGCAGTACTTC.

This chain connects TRBV5-6 to TRBJ2-2; 7 nucleotides match TRBD2. CDR3 size: 15 residues. With V trimmed by 5 bases and J by 0 bases, 4 bases remained unmatched. The germline gives CDR1 SGHDT, CDR2 YYEEEE. CDR3 bases: TGTGCCAGCAGTCCCGGGACTACGAACACCGGGGAGCTGTTTTTT. Translated: CASSPGTTNTGELFF. The variable domain in full, completed from reference TRBV5-6 and TRBJ2-2, reads DAGVTQSPTHLIKTRGQQVTLRCSPKSGHDTVSWYQQALGQGPQFIFQYYEEEERQRGNFPDRFSGHQFPNYSSELNVNALLLGDSALYLCASSPGTTNTGELFFGEGSRLTVL.

This clone was picked up one time. The chain combines TRBV9 with TRBJ2-7; weak D call: TRBD2 (5 bases). Germline loops: CDR1 SGDLS, CDR2 YYNGEE. Trimming removed 0 bases from V and 6 bases from J, with 13 bases in between. The CDR3 is 14 residues long. CDR3 amino acids: CASSVVGSGGEQYF. CDR3 coding DNA: TGTGCCAGCAGCGTAGTAGGTAGTGGAGGCGAGCAGTACTTC.

This rearrangement joins TRBV7-8 to TRBJ1-1, with D maybe TRBD1 (5 bases). The germline V and J ends were trimmed by 5 bases and 0 bases, with 10 bases remaining between them. The CDR3 extends over 14 amino acids. Per the germline V gene, CDR1 is SGHVS and CDR2 is FQNEAQ. The CDR3 coding sequence is TGTGCCAGCAGCGACGGACAAGTGAACACTGAAGCTTTCTTT. Its translation is CASSDGQVNTEAFF.

The chain combines TRBV9 with TRBJ2-1; 7 nucleotides align to TRBD2. CDR1 SGDLS and CDR2 YYNGEE come from the germline V gene. This CDR3 region has 15 residues. V shed 0 bases, J shed 5 bases, and the junction held 5 bases outside the gene matches. As DNA, the CDR3 is TGTGCCAGCAGCGTAGTGAGCGGGACCGACAATGAGCAGTTCTTC. Protein sequence: CASSVVSGTDNEQFF.

This chain joins TRBV7-8 and TRBJ2-5, with 11 bases aligning to TRBD2. This CDR3 spans 13 amino acids. CDR1 is SGHVS and CDR2 is FQNEAQ in the germline V gene. J was trimmed by 3 bases and V by 6 bases; bases with no gene match: 0. For the CDR3, the DNA is TGTGCCAGCAGACTAGCGGGAGAAGAGACCCAGTACTTC. Translation: CASRLAGEETQYF.